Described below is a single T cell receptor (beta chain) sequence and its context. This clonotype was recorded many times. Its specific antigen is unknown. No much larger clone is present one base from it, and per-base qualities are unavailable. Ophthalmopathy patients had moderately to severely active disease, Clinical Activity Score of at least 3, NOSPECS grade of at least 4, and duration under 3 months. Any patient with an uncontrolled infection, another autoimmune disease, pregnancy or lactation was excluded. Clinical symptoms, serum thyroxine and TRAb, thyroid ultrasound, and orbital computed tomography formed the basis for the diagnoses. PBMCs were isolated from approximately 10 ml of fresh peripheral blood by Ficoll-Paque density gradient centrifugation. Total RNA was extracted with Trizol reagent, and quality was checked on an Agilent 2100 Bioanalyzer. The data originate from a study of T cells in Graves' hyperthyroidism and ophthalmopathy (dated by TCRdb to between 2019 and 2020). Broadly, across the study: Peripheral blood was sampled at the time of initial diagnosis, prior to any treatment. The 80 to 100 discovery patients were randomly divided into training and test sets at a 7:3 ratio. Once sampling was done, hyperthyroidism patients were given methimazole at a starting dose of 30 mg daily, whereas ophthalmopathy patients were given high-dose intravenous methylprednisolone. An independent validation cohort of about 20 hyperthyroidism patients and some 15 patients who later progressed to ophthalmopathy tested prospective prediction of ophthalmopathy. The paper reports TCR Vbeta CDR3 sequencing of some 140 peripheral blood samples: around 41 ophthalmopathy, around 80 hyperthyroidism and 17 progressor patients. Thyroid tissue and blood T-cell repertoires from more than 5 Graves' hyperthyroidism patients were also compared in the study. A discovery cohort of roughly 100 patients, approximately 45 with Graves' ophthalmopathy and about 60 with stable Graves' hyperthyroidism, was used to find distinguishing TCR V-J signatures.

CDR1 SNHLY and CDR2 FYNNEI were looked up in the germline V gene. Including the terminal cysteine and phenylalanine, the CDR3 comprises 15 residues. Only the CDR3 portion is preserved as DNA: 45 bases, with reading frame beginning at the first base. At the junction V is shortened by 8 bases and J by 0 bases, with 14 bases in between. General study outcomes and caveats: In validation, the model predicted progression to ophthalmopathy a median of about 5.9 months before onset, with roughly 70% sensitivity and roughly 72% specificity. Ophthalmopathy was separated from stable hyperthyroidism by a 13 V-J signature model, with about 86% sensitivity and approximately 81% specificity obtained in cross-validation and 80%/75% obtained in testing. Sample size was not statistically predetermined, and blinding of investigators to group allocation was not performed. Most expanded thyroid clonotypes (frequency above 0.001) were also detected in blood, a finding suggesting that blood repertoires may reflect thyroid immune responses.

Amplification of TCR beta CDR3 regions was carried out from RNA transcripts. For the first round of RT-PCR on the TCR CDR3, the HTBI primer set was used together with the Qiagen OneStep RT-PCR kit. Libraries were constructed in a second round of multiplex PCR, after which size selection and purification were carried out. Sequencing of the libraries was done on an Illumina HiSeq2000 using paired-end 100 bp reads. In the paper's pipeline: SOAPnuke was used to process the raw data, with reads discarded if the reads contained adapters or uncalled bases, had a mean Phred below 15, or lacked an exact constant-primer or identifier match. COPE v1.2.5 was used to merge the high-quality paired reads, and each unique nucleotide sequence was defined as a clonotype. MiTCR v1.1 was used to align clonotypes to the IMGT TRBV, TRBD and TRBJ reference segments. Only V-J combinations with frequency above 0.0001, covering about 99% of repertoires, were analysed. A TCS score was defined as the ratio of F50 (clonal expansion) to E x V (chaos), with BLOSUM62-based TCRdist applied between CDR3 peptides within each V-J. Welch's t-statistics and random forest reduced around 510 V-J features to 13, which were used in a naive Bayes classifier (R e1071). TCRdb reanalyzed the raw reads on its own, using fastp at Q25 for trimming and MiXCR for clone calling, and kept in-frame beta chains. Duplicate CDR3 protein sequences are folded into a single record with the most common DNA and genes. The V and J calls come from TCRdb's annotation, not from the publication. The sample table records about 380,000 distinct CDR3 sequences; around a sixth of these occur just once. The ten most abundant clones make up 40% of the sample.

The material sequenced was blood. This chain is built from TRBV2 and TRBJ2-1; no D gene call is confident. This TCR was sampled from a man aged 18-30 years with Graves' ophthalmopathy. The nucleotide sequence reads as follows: TGTGCCAGCGGGAACCGGCAGAGCTCCTACAATGAGCAGTTCTTC. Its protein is CASGNRQSSYNEQFF.